A single sample is the source of the 4 T cell receptor beta chains below, sequenced in a study of T-cell reconstitution after alpha-beta-depleted transplantation in children. Preparing the TCRbeta library involved the use of unique molecular identifiers. TCRdb processed the PCR reads anew with MiXCR; each CDR3 protein has one entry. This sample yields 200,000 to 250,000 distinct CDR3 sequences, of which around 25% are seen a single time; more than 2% belongs to the top ten. The sample consisted of PBMCs, taken before TCRalphabeta/CD19-depleted stem cell transplant. These receptors were taken from a girl aged 2-10 years with Fanconi anemia, due to receive a stem cell transplant.

This clonotype occurred a few times. The chain employs TRBV5-1 and TRBJ2-7, with TRBD1 matching 10 bases. The CDR3 runs to 14 residues. The germline V gene has CDR1 SGHRS and CDR2 YFSETQ. Trimming removed 0 bases from V and 4 bases from J; junction bases left unmatched: 1. CDR3 coding DNA: TGCGCCAGCAGCTTGGCGGACAGGGGGTACGAGCAGTACTTC. Translation: CASSLADRGYEQYF.

The chain uses TRBV20-1 and TRBJ1-1, with 9 bases matching TRBD1. The junction had 5 bases not matched to a gene; V was cut back by 3 bases and J by 0 bases. Germline lookup yields CDR1 DFQATT and CDR2 SNEGSKA (reference sequence). The CDR3 is 15 amino acids. The CDR3 coding sequence is TGCAGTGCTAGCCTGGACAGGGGCTTGAACACTGAAGCTTTCTTT. The encoded protein is CSASLDRGLNTEAFF.

Ten or more counts support this clonotype. The CDR3 here is CASSFQRGQETQYF. The CDR3 coding sequence is TGTGCCAGCAGCTTTCAGCGGGGACAAGAGACCCAGTACTTC. The chain is built from TRBV7-2 and TRBJ2-5; TRBD2 aligns across 7 bases. V trimming: 3 bases; J trimming: 2 bases; junction bases outside the gene matches: 3. CDR3 size: 14 residues. Germline CDR1 is SGHTA and CDR2 is FQGNSA.

The chain uses TRBV23-1 and TRBJ1-5; tentatively, D is TRBD1 (5 bases). TRBV23-1 falls under the ORF class, with uncertain function. CDR3 length: 14 amino acids. The V and J ends lost 2 bases and 3 bases respectively, with 8 bases between them. CDR3 region: CASSQGTSNQPQHF. The CDR3 DNA reads TGCGCCAGCAGTCAAGGGACTTCCAATCAGCCCCAGCATTTT.